The sequence of this T cell receptor (beta chain) was determined in a study of metastatic and nonmetastatic thyroid tumors. CDR3 length equals 16 residues. The V segment lost 4 bases and the J segment 3 bases; nucleotides outside the gene matches: 7. Germline V gene sequence: CDR1 SGHDN, CDR2 FVKESK. This clone has a count of ten or more. Patients were all untreated before their thyroid surgery. In the authors' methods: The study's classifier, a distant-metastasis tool for papillary thyroid cancer, was built using CDR3 differences across clinicopathological groups. TCRdb recomputed clones from the PCR reads via MiXCR. These V and J calls originate from TCRdb's pipeline instead of the authors' own analysis. In the table there are around 20,000 clones, about 20% of which are singletons.

Sequenced: tumor tissue. The rearrangement links TRBV14 to TRBJ2-1; 9 positions agree with TRBD2. This TCR came from a female donor with papillary thyroid cancer or a benign thyroid nodule (not recorded which). Some clones in this sample may be carry-over from other donors' samples. The CDR3 DNA follows: TGTGCCAGCAGCCCCTCTCTAGCGGGACGCTACAATGAGCAGTTCTTC. It codes for CASSPSLAGRYNEQFF.